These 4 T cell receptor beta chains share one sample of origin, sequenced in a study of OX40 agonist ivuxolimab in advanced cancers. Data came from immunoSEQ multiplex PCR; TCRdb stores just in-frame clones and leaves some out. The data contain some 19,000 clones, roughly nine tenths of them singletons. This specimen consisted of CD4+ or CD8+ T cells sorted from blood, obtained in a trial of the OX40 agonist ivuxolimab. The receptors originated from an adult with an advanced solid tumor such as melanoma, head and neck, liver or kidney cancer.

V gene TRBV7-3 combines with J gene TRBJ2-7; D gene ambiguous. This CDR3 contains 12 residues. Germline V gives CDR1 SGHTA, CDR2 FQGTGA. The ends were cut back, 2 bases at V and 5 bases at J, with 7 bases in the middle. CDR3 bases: TGTGCCAGCAGCTTAGGGAACAACGAGCAGTACTTC. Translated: CASSLGNNEQYF.

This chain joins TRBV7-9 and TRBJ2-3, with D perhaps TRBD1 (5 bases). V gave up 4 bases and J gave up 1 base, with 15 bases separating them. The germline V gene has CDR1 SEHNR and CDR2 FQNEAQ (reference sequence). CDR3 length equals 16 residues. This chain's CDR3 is CASSSTRTPGTDTQYF. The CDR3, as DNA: TGTGCCAGCAGCTCAACTCGGACACCGGGCACAGATACGCAGTATTTT. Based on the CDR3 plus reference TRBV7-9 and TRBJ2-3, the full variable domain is DTGVSQNPRHKITKRGQNVTFRCDPISEHNRLYWYRQTLGQGPEFLTYFQNEAQLEKSRLLSDRFSAERPKGSFSTLEIQRTEQGDSAMYLCASSSTRTPGTDTQYFGPGTRLTVL.

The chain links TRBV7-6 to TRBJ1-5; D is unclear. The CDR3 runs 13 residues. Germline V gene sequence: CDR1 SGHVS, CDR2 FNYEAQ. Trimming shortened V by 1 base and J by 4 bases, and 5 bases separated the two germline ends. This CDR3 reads CASSLDENQPQHF. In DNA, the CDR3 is TGTGCCAGCAGCTTAGACGAGAATCAGCCCCAGCATTTT.

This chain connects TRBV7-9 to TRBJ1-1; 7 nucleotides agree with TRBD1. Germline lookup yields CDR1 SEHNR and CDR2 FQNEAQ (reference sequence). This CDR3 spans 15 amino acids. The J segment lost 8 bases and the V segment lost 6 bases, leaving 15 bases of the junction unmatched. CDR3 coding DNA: TGTGCCAGCAGTCTCCGGGACAGCGCCTCTGGGGAAGCTTTCTTT. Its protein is CASSLRDSASGEAFF. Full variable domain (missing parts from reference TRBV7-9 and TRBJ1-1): DTGVSQNPRHKITKRGQNVTFRCDPISEHNRLYWYRQTLGQGPEFLTYFQNEAQLEKSRLLSDRFSAERPKGSFSTLEIQRTEQGDSAMYLCASSLRDSASGEAFFGQGTRLTVV.